This T cell receptor (beta chain) was identified during a study of cytomegalovirus exposure and HLA in healthy donors. Whole-study findings and limits: Donors belonging to an Asian-associated ancestry cluster reportedly showed fewer N-insertions in productive TCRs than the roughly 700-donor mean, according to what a later analysis found. Earlier analysis yielded a pattern in which most TCR beta V segments were productive about 90% or about 30% of the time.

Use of 60 Vbeta and 13 Jbeta primers characterized the PCR. TCRdb keeps only in-frame clones here, not all; method: immunoSEQ multiplex PCR. Seen here are roughly 200,000 clones, around 74% observed once, and the top ten hold 2.9%. As to this clone: Its antigen is undetermined.

The CDR3 extends over 14 amino acids. Trimming took 5 bases from V and 5 from J; bases not matched to a gene: 2. In germline, CDR1 is MNHEY, CDR2 SMNVEV (reference sequence). At collection, donors were nominally healthy, but unrecorded immune exposures were probable. The specimen was PBMCs. The J gene is TRBJ1-5, the V gene TRBV27; TRBD1 aligns across 11 bases. The origin of this receptor is a male donor in good health and CMV-seronegative. CDR3 DNA sequence: TGTGCCAGCAGTCCGGGACAGGGGGATCAGCCCCAGCATTTT. Residues: CASSPGQGDQPQHF.